The 28 T cell receptor beta chains below come from one sample, sequenced in a study of regulatory T cells in long-lasting Graves disease (dated by TCRdb to the early 2020s). Libraries were made using multiplex PCR. Sequencing took place on an Illumina HiSeq 4000. iRepertoire HTBI primers and Arm-PCR amplification of CDR3 regions were used to construct TCR beta libraries. TCRdb reanalyzed the raw reads on its own, using fastp at Q25 for trimming and MiXCR for clone calling, and kept in-frame beta chains. Each entry is one CDR3 protein sequence, shown with its most common DNA and genes. Present in this sample are 350,000 to 500,000 distinct CDR3 sequences, 14% of which were seen just once. About 15% of the sample comes from the top ten. Taken with the paper, the label for time point translates to: newly diagnosed GD, antithyroid drugs for less than 3 months. RNA was extracted from PBMCs in TRIzol for both TCR sequencing and RNA sequencing.

The data were also submitted as part of a second study, on T cells in Graves' hyperthyroidism and ophthalmopathy.

Source: peripheral blood mononuclear cells (PBMCs), taken at new diagnosis, from a patient treated with antithyroid drugs. These receptors all come from a woman aged 50 to 65 with Graves disease. Donor details come from another sample of the same person, matched by shared clones.

In regard to this clonotype: A much bigger clone sits one base away, suggesting this may be a read error. CDR3 coding DNA: TGTGCCAGCAGTTCGTCTTGGACAGGGGGATTCTACGAGCAGTACTTC. This codes for CASSSSWTGGFYEQYF. This chain connects TRBV12-3 or TRBV12-4 to TRBJ2-7, with 10 bases fitting TRBD1. CDR3 length: 16 amino acids. V lost 4 bases to trimming and J lost 3 bases; unmatched junction nucleotides: 9.

Many counts were recorded for this clonotype. This chain joins TRBV2 and TRBJ1-4, with 11 bases aligning to TRBD1. Germline V lookup: CDR1 SNHLY, CDR2 FYNNEI. The junction had 4 bases not matched to a gene; V was cut back by 6 bases and J by 7 bases. The CDR3 length is 14 residues. The chain's CDR3 is CASRRGQGVEKLFF. For the CDR3, the DNA is TGTGCCAGCAGGCGGGGACAGGGGGTTGAAAAACTGTTTTTT.

This clonotype was picked up many times. The V gene is TRBV2, the J gene TRBJ1-5; D remains unclear. This CDR3 comprises 12 residues. The V gene's germline CDR1 is SNHLY and CDR2 FYNNEI. Trimming left V 6 bases short and J 4 bases short, with 7 bases between. The CDR3 protein is CASRNLNQPQHF. In DNA, the CDR3 is TGTGCCAGCAGGAACCTTAATCAGCCCCAGCATTTT.

The chain uses TRBV5-4 and TRBJ2-7; D is possibly TRBD2 (5 bases). Germline V CDR1 and CDR2: SGHNT, YYREEE (reference sequence). The CDR3 spans 14 residues. V dropped 4 bases and J dropped 4 bases, with 15 bases sitting between them. This CDR3 reads CASSTVGNSYEQYF. CDR3 coding DNA: TGTGCCAGCAGCACGGTCGGGAACAGTTACGAGCAGTACTTC.

This clonotype showed up just once. A read error may explain this, as a much larger clone is one base away. The chain couples TRBV5-1 to TRBJ2-3; D call uncertain. CDR1 SGHRS and CDR2 YFSETQ come from the germline V gene. The CDR3 loop spans 13 amino acids. The DNA for the CDR3 is TGCGACAGCAGCCAACTGACTACAGATACGCAGTATTTT. Translation gives CDSSQLTTDTQYF.

This clonotype was counted many times. The chain uses TRBV20-1 and TRBJ1-1; the D is unclear. Trimming left V 3 bases short and J 2 bases short, with 13 bases between. The CDR3 has 14 amino acids. Germline CDR1 DFQATT, CDR2 SNEGSKA (reference sequence). CDR3 sequence reads: CSASFGQTNTEAFF. The CDR3 DNA is TGCAGTGCTAGTTTCGGGCAGACTAACACTGAAGCTTTCTTT.

The chain uses TRBV29-1 and TRBJ2-7, with 7 bases that match TRBD2. The V segment lost 3 bases and the J segment 2 bases; nucleotides outside the gene matches: 13. From germline, CDR1 is SQVTM and CDR2 ANQGSEA. The CDR3 loop spans 16 amino acids. Written as DNA, the CDR3 is TGCAGCGTTGATGTCTTCTTGGGGGGAGGGACCTACGAGCAGTACTTC. Protein: CSVDVFLGGGTYEQYF.

There are many counts of this clonotype. The chain links TRBV5-6 to TRBJ1-5; D is undetermined. Trimming took off 2 bases at V and 0 bases at J, with 3 bases between the two ends. The germline V gene has CDR1 SGHDT and CDR2 YYEEEE. The CDR3 runs 13 residues. Here the CDR3 reads CASSFGSNQPQHF. In DNA, the CDR3 is TGTGCCAGCAGCTTTGGTAGCAATCAGCCCCAGCATTTT.

The chain combines TRBV7-8 with TRBJ1-5, with 12 bases aligning to TRBD1. The CDR3 consists of 18 residues. CDR1 and CDR2 from the germline V gene are SGHVS and FQNEAQ. V shed 5 bases and J 7 bases; nucleotides not matched to a gene: 15. The CDR3 DNA is TGTGCCAGCAGCCCCACCCCTCGGGACAGGGGGCTTAGGCAGCCCCAGCATTTT. Protein sequence: CASSPTPRDRGLRQPQHF.

This clonotype occurred many times. The chain combines TRBV5-1 with TRBJ2-4, with D perhaps matching TRBD2 (5 bases). The V end was cut by 0 bases, the J end by 0 bases, with 19 bases between. In germline, CDR1 is SGHRS, CDR2 YFSETQ. There are 19 residues in the CDR3. The CDR3 region is CASSLAGKTTKIAKNIQYF. The DNA for the CDR3 is TGCGCCAGCAGCTTGGCCGGGAAGACTACTAAAATAGCCAAAAACATTCAGTACTTC.

The chain recombines TRBV2 with TRBJ2-5; D gene ambiguous. This CDR3 is built from 13 residues. The V gene lost 0 bases and the J gene lost 3 bases, with 5 bases spanning the gap. Germline CDR1 and CDR2: SNHLY and FYNNEI. CDR3 loop: CASSEAREETQYF. Here the CDR3 DNA reads TGTGCCAGCAGTGAAGCCAGAGAAGAGACCCAGTACTTC.

In the case of this clonotype: At one boundary the junction diverges from the germline segment, which might be a read error. The chain has TRBV19 and TRBJ2-1, with 10 bases identical to TRBD2. The CDR3 spans 15 residues. Germline CDR1 LNHDA, CDR2 SQIVND (reference sequence). The CDR3 loop is CASSSLAGVESWQFF. CDR3 nucleotides: TGTGCCAGCAGTAGTCTAGCGGGAGTTGAATCGTGGCAGTTCTTC. The full variable domain, in which reference TRBV19 and TRBJ2-1 provide the parts outside the CDR3, is DGGITQSPKYLFRKEGQNVTLSCEQNLNHDAMYWYRQDPGQGLRLIYYSQIVNDFQKGDIAEGYSVSREKKESFPLTVTSAQKNPTAFYLCASSSLAGVESWQFFGPGTRLTVL.

CDR3 region: CASSRIAGGALSSYEQYF. DNA for the CDR3: TGCGCCAGCAGCCGCATAGCAGGAGGCGCTCTAAGCTCCTACGAGCAGTACTTC. The genes are TRBV4-1 and TRBJ2-7; D possibly corresponds to TRBD2 (5 bases). Trimming left V 4 bases short and J 0 bases short, with 22 bases between. CDR1 is MGHRA, CDR2 YSYEKL, per germline. This CDR3 comprises 18 residues.

The chain links TRBV18 to TRBJ2-3; 10 bases fit TRBD2. Germline V gene lookup returns CDR1 KGHSH and CDR2 LQKENI. This CDR3 region has 15 residues. The ends lost 4 bases at V and 8 bases at J; junction bases unmatched: 9. CDR3 coding DNA: TGTGCCAGCTCACTTCCCCTCTTAGCGGGAGGTACGCAGTATTTT. This codes for CASSLPLLAGGTQYF.

The table lists this clonotype with many counts. CDR3 loop: CASSISTGGQPQHF. As DNA, the CDR3 is TGTGCCAGTAGTATCTCGACAGGGGGTCAGCCCCAGCATTTT. The chain recombines TRBV19 with TRBJ1-5, with 9 bases identical to TRBD1. Germline assignment: CDR1 LNHDA and CDR2 SQIVND (reference sequence). After removal of 3 bases from V and 6 bases from J, the junction contained 3 bases not matched to a gene. This CDR3 region has 14 residues.

This clonotype was seen only a few times. This sequence joins TRBV29-1 and TRBJ2-2; 10 bases are a match to TRBD1. Trimming at V came to 6 bases and at J to 4 bases, leaving 5 bases not matched to a gene. There are 14 residues in the CDR3. The V gene's germline CDR1 is SQVTM and CDR2 ANQGSEA. CDR3 in amino acids: CSVGQGSFTGELFF. CDR3 in DNA: TGCAGCGTGGGACAGGGGTCCTTCACCGGGGAGCTGTTTTTT.

This clonotype has a count of ten or more. The rearrangement links TRBV28 to TRBJ2-7; 9 nucleotides line up with TRBD1. CDR1 is MDHEN and CDR2 is SYDVKM in the germline V gene. J gave up 5 bases and V 3 bases, and 8 bases lay outside the gene matches. This CDR3 region has 15 residues. In nucleotides, the CDR3 is TGTGCCAGCAGTTTCCCCACCGACAGGGGGGACGAGCAGTACTTC. Protein product: CASSFPTDRGDEQYF.

This clonotype has a handful of counts. The chain has TRBV14 and TRBJ2-7; 10 bases map to TRBD1. Germline V gene sequence: CDR1 SGHDN, CDR2 FVKESK. The CDR3 sequence is 15 residues long. Trimming at V came to 1 base and at J to 3 bases, leaving 3 bases not matched to a gene. The CDR3 reads CASSQGGDRGYEQYF. CDR3 in DNA: TGTGCCAGCAGCCAAGGAGGGGACAGGGGCTACGAGCAGTACTTC.

V is TRBV9 and J is TRBJ2-2; 14 bases match TRBD2. With 5 bases clipped from V and 8 bases from J, the junction kept 17 bases outside the gene matches. The V gene's germline CDR1 is SGDLS and CDR2 YYNGEE. CDR3 length: 19 amino acids. This CDR3 reads CASSTPEGTSGRTKGELFF. CDR3 DNA: TGTGCCAGCAGTACCCCCGAGGGGACTAGCGGGAGAACGAAGGGGGAGCTGTTTTTT. Complete variable domain (other parts from reference TRBV9 and TRBJ2-2): DSGVTQTPKHLITATGQRVTLRCSPRSGDLSVYWYQQSLDQGLQFLIQYYNGEERAKGNILERFSAQQFPDLHSELNLSSLELGDSALYFCASSTPEGTSGRTKGELFFGEGSRLTVL.

This clonotype has only a few counts. The rearrangement uses TRBV9 and TRBJ2-5; TRBD2 is a possible D gene (6 bases). Germline CDR1 is SGDLS and CDR2 is YYNGEE. V shed 4 bases and J shed 2 bases, with 15 bases lying between them. CDR3 length: 15 residues. CDR3 in amino acids: CASSPTGVLQETQYF. The CDR3 nucleotides read TGTGCCAGCAGCCCCACGGGGGTCCTGCAAGAGACCCAGTACTTC.

This clonotype occurred many times. The chain has TRBV11-2 and TRBJ1-1; no clear D gene. V lost 0 bases, J lost 5 bases, and 13 bases lay in between. This CDR3 comprises 15 residues. Per germline, CDR1 SGHAT and CDR2 FQNNGV. The CDR3 DNA is TGTGCCAGCAGCTTAGATGGCAGGTATTTTACTGAAGCTTTCTTT. It codes for CASSLDGRYFTEAFF.

This clonotype was seen more than once but under ten times. The chain is built from TRBV7-6 and TRBJ1-4; D gene uncertain. The germline V gene encodes CDR1 SGHVS and CDR2 FNYEAQ. The CDR3 covers 12 residues. V lost 1 base, J lost 7 bases, and 4 bases lay in between. The CDR3 sequence: CASSLGGEKLFF. The CDR3 DNA reads as TGTGCCAGCAGCTTAGGTGGTGAAAAACTGTTTTTT. The entire variable domain, with the rest obtained from reference TRBV7-6 and TRBJ1-4, is as follows: GAGVSQSPRYKVTKRGQDVALRCDPISGHVSLYWYRQALGQGPEFLTYFNYEAQQDKSGLPNDRFSAERPEGSISTLTIQRTEQRDSAMYRCASSLGGEKLFFGSGTQLSVL.

This clonotype was counted many times. The chain carries TRBV5-6 and TRBJ1-5, with D hard to call. V was shortened by 5 bases and J by 4 bases, with 16 bases between the two germline ends. The CDR3 has 15 amino acids. From germline, CDR1 is SGHDT and CDR2 YYEEEE. The CDR3 coding sequence is TGTGCCAGCAGGGAATGTGGCGGACTAAATCAGCCCCAGCATTTT. It yields the protein CASRECGGLNQPQHF.

The V gene is TRBV12-3 or TRBV12-4, the J gene TRBJ2-3; no firm D call. The CDR3 contains 12 residues. V lost 6 bases and J 2 bases, leaving 6 bases between the germline ends. The DNA of the CDR3 is TGTGCCAGCAGCCAATTCACAGATACGCAGTATTTT. This sequence encodes CASSQFTDTQYF.

This clonotype was detected a few times. The chain has TRBV3-1 and TRBJ2-7, with TRBD2 matching over 7 bases. With V trimmed by 0 bases and J by 0 bases, 8 bases remained unmatched. The CDR3 has 17 residues. The germline CDR1 and CDR2 sequences are LGHDT and YNNKEL (reference sequence). CDR3 bases: TGTGCCAGCAGCCAAGAGGGGCCAGCGGGAAGCTCCTACGAGCAGTACTTC. Translating gives CASSQEGPAGSSYEQYF.

As to this clonotype: Being one base from a much bigger clone, this may be a read error. The CDR3: CAISDAGFTGTQYF. For the CDR3, the DNA is TGTGCCATCAGTGACGCAGGATTCACAGGTACGCAGTATTTT. The chain uses TRBV10-3 and TRBJ2-3; possibly TRBD1 for D (5 bases). The CDR3 runs to 14 residues. Germline V lookup: CDR1 ENHRY, CDR2 SYGVKD.

V is TRBV3-1 and J is TRBJ1-3; TRBD1 matches at 7 bases. From germline, CDR1 is LGHDT and CDR2 YNNKEL (reference sequence). The CDR3 is 17 amino acids. V shed 5 bases, J shed 0 bases, and the junction held 10 bases outside the gene matches. The CDR3 spells CASSSFGTVDSGNTIYF. Here the CDR3 DNA reads TGTGCCAGCAGCTCATTCGGGACAGTCGACTCTGGAAACACCATATATTTT.

This clonotype occurred many times. The V and J genes are TRBV2 and TRBJ2-3, with 8 bases fitting TRBD1. The CDR3 extends over 15 amino acids. V shed 8 bases, J shed 2 bases, and the junction held 9 bases outside the gene matches. The germline gives CDR1 SNHLY, CDR2 FYNNEI. The CDR3 coding sequence is TGTGCCAGCTCAGAGGGACAGGACGACACAGATACGCAGTATTTT. Protein sequence: CASSEGQDDTDTQYF. Together with reference TRBV2 and TRBJ2-3, the CDR3 gives the full variable domain: EPEVTQTPSHQVTQMGQEVILRCVPISNHLYFYWYRQILGQKVEFLVSFYNNEISEKSEIFDDQFSVERPDGSNFTLKIRSTKLEDSAMYFCASSEGQDDTDTQYFGPGTRLTVL.